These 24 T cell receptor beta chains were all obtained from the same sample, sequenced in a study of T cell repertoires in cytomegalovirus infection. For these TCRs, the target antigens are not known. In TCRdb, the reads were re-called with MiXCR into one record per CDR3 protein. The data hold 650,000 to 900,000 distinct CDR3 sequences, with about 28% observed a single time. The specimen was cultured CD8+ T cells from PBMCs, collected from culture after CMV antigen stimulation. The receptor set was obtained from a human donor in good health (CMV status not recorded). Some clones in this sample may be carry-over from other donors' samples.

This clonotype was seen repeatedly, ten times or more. Written as DNA, the CDR3 is TGTGCCAGCAGTGAACCAGGACTAGCGGGGGGCTCCTACAATGAGCAGTTCTTC. Its translation is CASSEPGLAGGSYNEQFF. This chain links TRBV2 with TRBJ2-1; 14 bases line up with TRBD2. Looked up from germline, CDR1 is SNHLY and CDR2 is FYNNEI. The CDR3 length is 18 residues. Unmatched junction bases numbered 3, after V lost 2 bases and J lost 0 bases. Filled out from reference TRBV2 and TRBJ2-1, the complete variable domain reads EPEVTQTPSHQVTQMGQEVILRCVPISNHLYFYWYRQILGQKVEFLVSFYNNEISEKSEIFDDQFSVERPDGSNFTLKIRSTKLEDSAMYFCASSEPGLAGGSYNEQFFGPGTRLTVL.

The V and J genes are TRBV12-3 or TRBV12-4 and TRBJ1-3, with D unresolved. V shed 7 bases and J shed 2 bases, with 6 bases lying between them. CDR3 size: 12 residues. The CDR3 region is CASTGPGNTIYF. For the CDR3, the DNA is TGTGCCAGCACAGGTCCTGGAAACACCATATATTTT.

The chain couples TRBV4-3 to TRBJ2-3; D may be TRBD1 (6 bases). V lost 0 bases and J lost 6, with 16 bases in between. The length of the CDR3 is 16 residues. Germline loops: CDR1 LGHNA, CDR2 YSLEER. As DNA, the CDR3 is TGCGCCAGCAGCCAAGAAAGGGGTGAGGGGGAGGATACGCAGTATTTT. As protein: CASSQERGEGEDTQYF.

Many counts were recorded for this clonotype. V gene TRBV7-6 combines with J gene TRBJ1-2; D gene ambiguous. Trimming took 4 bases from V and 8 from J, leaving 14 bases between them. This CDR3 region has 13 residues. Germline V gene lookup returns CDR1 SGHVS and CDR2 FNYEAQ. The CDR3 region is CASSSDPREGYTF. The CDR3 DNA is TGTGCCAGCAGCTCAGACCCTAGGGAGGGCTACACCTTC.

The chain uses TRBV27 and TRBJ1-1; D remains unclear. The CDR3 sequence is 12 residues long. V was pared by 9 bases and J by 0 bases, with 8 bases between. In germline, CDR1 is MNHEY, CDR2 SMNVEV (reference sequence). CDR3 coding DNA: TGTGCCAGTTACAGTATGAACACTGAAGCTTTCTTT. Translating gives CASYSMNTEAFF.

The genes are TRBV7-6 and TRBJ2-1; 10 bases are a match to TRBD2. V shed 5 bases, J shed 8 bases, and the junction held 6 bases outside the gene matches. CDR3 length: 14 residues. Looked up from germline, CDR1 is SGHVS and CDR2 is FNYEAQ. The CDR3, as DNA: TGTGCCAGCAGCAACAGCGGGGGGGCCTATGAGCAGTTCTTC. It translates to CASSNSGGAYEQFF.

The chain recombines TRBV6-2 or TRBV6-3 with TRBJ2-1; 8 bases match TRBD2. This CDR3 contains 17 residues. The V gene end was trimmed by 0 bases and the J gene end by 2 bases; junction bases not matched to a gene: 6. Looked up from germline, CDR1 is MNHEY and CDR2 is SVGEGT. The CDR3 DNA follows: TGTGCCAGCAGTTACTCGAAATTGCGGGGGGCCTACAATGAGCAGTTCTTC. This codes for CASSYSKLRGAYNEQFF.

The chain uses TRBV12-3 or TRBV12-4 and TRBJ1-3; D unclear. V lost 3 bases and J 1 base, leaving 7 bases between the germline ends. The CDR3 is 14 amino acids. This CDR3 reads CASSFLVSGNTIYF. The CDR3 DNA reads TGTGCCAGCAGTTTTTTAGTTTCTGGAAACACCATATATTTT.

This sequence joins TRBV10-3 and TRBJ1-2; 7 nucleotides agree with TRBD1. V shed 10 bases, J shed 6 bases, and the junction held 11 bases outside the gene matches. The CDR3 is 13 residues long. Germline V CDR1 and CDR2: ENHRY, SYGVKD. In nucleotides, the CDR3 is TGTGCCAACAGGGGCGGAAGGGATGATGGCTACACCTTC. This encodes CANRGGRDDGYTF.

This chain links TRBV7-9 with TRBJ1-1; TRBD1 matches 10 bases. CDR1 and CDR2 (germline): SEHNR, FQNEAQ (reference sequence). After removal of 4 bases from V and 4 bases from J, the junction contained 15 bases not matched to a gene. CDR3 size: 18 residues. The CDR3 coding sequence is TGTGCCAGCAGCTCAACGGGACAGGGGCGCAGGGTGGTCACTGAAGCTTTCTTT. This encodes CASSSTGQGRRVVTEAFF. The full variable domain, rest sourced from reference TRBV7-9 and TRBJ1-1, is DTGVSQNPRHKITKRGQNVTFRCDPISEHNRLYWYRQTLGQGPEFLTYFQNEAQLEKSRLLSDRFSAERPKGSFSTLEIQRTEQGDSAMYLCASSSTGQGRRVVTEAFFGQGTRLTVV.

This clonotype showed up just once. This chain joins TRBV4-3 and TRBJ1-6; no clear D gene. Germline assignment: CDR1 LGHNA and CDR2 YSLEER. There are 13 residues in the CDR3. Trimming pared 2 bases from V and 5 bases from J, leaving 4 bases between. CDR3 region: CASSQWDNSPLHF. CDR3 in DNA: TGCGCCAGCAGCCAATGGGATAATTCACCCCTCCACTTT.

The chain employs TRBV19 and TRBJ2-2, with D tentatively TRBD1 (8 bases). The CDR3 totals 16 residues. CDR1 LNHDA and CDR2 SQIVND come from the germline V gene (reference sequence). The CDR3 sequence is CARFLSGTGNTGELFF. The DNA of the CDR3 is TGTGCACGCTTCCTGAGCGGGACAGGGAACACCGGGGAGCTGTTTTTT.

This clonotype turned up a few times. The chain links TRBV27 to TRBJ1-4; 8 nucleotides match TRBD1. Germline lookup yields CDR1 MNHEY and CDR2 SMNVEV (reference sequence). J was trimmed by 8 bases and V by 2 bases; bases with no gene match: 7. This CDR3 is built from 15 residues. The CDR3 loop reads CASSLRDRPIEKLFF. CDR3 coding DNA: TGTGCCAGCAGTTTACGGGACAGGCCTATCGAAAAACTGTTTTTT.

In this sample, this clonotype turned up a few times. CDR3 nucleotide sequence: TGCAGTGCTGCCTACATGCCTGAAGCTTTCTTT. Protein: CSAAYMPEAFF. The chain employs TRBV20-1 and TRBJ1-1; D not certain. Germline V gene sequence: CDR1 DFQATT, CDR2 SNEGSKA (reference sequence). The germline V and J ends were trimmed by 5 bases and 6 bases, with 10 bases remaining between them. The CDR3 is 11 residues long.

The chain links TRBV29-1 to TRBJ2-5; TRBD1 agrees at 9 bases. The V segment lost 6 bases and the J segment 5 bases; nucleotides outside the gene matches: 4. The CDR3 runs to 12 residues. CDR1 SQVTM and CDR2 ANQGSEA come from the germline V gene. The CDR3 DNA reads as TGCAGCGTCGGACAGGGGAGGGAGACCCAGTACTTC. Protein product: CSVGQGRETQYF.

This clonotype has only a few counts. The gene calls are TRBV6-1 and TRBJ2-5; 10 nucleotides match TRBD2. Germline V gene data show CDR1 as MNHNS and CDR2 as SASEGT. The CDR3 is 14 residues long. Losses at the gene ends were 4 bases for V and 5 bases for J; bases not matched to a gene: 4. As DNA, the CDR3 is TGTGCCAGCAGTGCGCTAGCGGGGGCCGAGACCCAGTACTTC. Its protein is CASSALAGAETQYF.

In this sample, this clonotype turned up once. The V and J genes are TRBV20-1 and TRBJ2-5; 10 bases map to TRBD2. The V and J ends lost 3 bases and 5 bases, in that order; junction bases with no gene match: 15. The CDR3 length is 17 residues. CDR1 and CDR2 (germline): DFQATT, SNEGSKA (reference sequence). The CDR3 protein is CSASPSLAGRLGETQYF. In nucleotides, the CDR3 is TGCAGTGCTAGCCCTTCACTAGCGGGGCGACTCGGGGAGACCCAGTACTTC.

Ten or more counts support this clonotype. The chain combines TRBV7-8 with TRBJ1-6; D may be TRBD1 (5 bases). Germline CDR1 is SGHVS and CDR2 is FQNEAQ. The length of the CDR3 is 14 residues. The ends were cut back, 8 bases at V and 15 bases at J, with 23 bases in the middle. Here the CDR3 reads CASRPRQAGGNLHF. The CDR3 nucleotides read TGTGCCAGCCGGCCGAGGCAAGCCGGGGGGAACCTCCACTTT. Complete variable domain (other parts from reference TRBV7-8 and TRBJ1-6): GAGVSQSPRYKVAKRGQDVALRCDPISGHVSLFWYQQALGQGPEFLTYFQNEAQLDKSGLPSDRFFAERPEGSVSTLKIQRTQQEDSAVYLCASRPRQAGGNLHFGNGTRLTVT.

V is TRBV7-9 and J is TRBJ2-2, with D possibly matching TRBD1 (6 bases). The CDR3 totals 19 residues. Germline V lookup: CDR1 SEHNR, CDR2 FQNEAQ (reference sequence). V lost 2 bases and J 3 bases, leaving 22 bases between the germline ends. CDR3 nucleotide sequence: TGTGCCAGCAGCTTAATAGTCTGGGACCGGGACACCGACACCGGGGAGCTGTTTTTT. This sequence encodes CASSLIVWDRDTDTGELFF.

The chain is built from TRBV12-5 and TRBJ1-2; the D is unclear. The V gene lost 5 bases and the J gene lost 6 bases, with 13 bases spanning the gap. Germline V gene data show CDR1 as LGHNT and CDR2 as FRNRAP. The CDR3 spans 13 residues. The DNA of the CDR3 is TGTGCTAGTGGTGGACCTAACCCCGATGGCTACACCTTC. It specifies CASGGPNPDGYTF.

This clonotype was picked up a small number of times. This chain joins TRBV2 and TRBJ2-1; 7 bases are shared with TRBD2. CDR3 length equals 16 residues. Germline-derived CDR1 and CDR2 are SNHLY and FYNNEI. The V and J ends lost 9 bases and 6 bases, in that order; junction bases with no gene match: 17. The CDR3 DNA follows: TGTGCCAGGGAAAAGCACGTGATAGCGGGCTTCAATGAGCAGTTCTTC. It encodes CAREKHVIAGFNEQFF.

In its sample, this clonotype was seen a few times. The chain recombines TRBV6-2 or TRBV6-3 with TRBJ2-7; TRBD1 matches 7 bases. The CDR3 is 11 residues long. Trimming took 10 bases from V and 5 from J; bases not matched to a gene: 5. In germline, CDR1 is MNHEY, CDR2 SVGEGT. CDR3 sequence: CATSRGNEQYV. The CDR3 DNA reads TGTGCCACCTCCAGGGGGAACGAGCAGTACGTC.

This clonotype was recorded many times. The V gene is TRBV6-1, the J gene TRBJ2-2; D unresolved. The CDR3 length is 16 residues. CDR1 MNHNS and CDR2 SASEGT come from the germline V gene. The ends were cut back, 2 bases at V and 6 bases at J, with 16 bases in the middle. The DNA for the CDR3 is TGTGCCAGCAGTGAATCCGAGTGGTCGTATCCCGGGGAGCTGTTTTTT. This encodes CASSESEWSYPGELFF.

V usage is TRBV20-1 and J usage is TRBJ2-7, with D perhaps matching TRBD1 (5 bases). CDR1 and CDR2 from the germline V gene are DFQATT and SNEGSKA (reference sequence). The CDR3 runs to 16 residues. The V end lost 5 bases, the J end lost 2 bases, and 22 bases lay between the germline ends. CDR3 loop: CSAPGQRGHKAYEQYV. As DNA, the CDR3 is TGCAGTGCTCCGGGCCAAAGGGGTCACAAGGCCTACGAGCAGTACGTC.